The 18 T cell receptor beta chains listed next were all sequenced from one sample in a study of blood T cells in healthy people across ages (dated by TCRdb to between 2015 and 2016). Library generation was performed with 5' RACE. TCRdb names Illumina HiSeq 2500 as the instrument used. A second about 7 to 12 cycle PCR used a sample-barcoded 5' primer and a J-beta primer mix. Starting from the raw public reads, TCRdb applied fastp trimming at Q25, assembled clones with MiXCR and retained in-frame beta chains. Rows are combined by CDR3 protein, so each entry shows the most common genes and DNA. This sample is represented by 1.4 million or so distinct CDR3 sequences; approximately 39% of them were singletons. 4% of the sample is held by the ten biggest clonotypes. The specimen sequenced was blood. These TCRs come from a woman in her late teens or twenties in good health.

The chain recombines TRBV29-1 with TRBJ2-7; no reliable D call. The last part of the DNA fits TRBJ2-5 better; the J call may be wrong. The CDR3 consists of 13 residues. CDR1 SQVTM and CDR2 ANQGSEA come from the germline V gene. CDR3 DNA sequence: TGCAGTCCCCGGGTCCCAAGAAAGGAGACCCAGTACTTC. This translates into CSPRVPRKETQYF.

The V call is TRBV28, the J call TRBJ2-5; D is undetermined. Trimming stripped 2 bases from V and 11 bases from J, with 12 bases between. This CDR3 spans 12 amino acids. Germline V gives CDR1 MDHEN, CDR2 SYDVKM. The CDR3 sequence: CASSLDAYGQYF. The DNA of the CDR3 is TGTGCCAGCAGTTTAGATGCATACGGGCAGTACTTC.

The V and J genes are TRBV29-1 and TRBJ2-1; 13 bases are a match to TRBD2. This CDR3 has 16 residues. Germline V gives CDR1 SQVTM, CDR2 ANQGSEA. Trimming removed 7 bases from V and 2 bases from J; junction bases left unmatched: 8. The CDR3 sequence: CSALGTSGIAYNEQFF. The CDR3 bases are TGCAGCGCACTCGGGACTAGCGGGATTGCCTACAATGAGCAGTTCTTC.

The CDR3 loop is CASSYSSSSNQPQHF. DNA for the CDR3: TGTGCCAGCAGTTACTCTTCAAGCAGCAATCAGCCCCAGCATTTT. The chain carries TRBV6-5 and TRBJ1-5; the D is unclear. The V end was cut by 0 bases, the J end by 1 base, with 7 bases between. This CDR3 contains 15 residues. CDR1 and CDR2 from the germline V gene are MNHEY and SVGAGI.

This clonotype has ten or more counts. The chain combines TRBV5-1 with TRBJ2-1; no definite D call. Germline values: CDR1 SGHRS, CDR2 YFSETQ. The CDR3 spans 12 residues. Trimming took 3 bases from V and 5 from J, leaving 6 bases between them. The DNA for the CDR3 is TGCGCCAGCAGCTCCCAAAACAATGAGCAGTTCTTC. It is translated as CASSSQNNEQFF. Supplemented by reference TRBV5-1 and TRBJ2-1, the full variable domain reads KAGVTQTPRYLIKTRGQQVTLSCSPISGHRSVSWYQQTPGQGLQFLFEYFSETQRNKGNFPGRFSGRQFSNSRSEMNVSTLELGDSALYLCASSSQNNEQFFGPGTRLTVL.

The chain combines TRBV28 with TRBJ2-5; 8 bases are shared with TRBD1. Germline values: CDR1 MDHEN, CDR2 SYDVKM. This CDR3 has 15 residues. With V trimmed by 4 bases and J by 11 bases, 15 bases remained unmatched. The CDR3 DNA reads TGTGCCAGCAGTTCATTCGCCTCAAACAGGGGGGAGCAGTACTTC. Its translation is CASSSFASNRGEQYF. Full variable domain (missing parts from reference TRBV28 and TRBJ2-5): DVKVTQSSRYLVKRTGEKVFLECVQDMDHENMFWYRQDPGLGLRLIYFSYDVKMKEKGDIPEGYSVSREKKERFSLILESASTNQTSMYLCASSSFASNRGEQYFGPGTRLLVL.

This clonotype was seen ten or more times. The chain has TRBV12-3 or TRBV12-4 and TRBJ2-3, with 12 bases matching TRBD1. Trimming cost V 5 bases and J 6 bases; bases outside gene matches: 9. This CDR3 has 16 amino acids. CDR3 residues: CASSNNRDRGRDTQYF. The CDR3 nucleotides read TGTGCCAGCAGTAACAACCGGGACAGGGGGCGTGATACGCAGTATTTT.

The chain combines TRBV4-2 with TRBJ1-5; D call uncertain. V gave up 1 base and J gave up 9 bases, with 19 bases separating them. The CDR3 runs 16 residues. CDR1 is LGHNA and CDR2 is YNFKEQ in the germline V gene. The CDR3 region is CASSQVMASVRGPQHF. The CDR3 coding sequence is TGTGCCAGCAGCCAAGTGATGGCGAGTGTTCGGGGGCCCCAGCATTTT.

This clonotype was counted at least ten times. The chain combines TRBV11-2 with TRBJ2-7; 8 positions match TRBD1. J was trimmed by 0 bases and V by 2 bases; bases with no gene match: 3. This CDR3 contains 15 residues. The V gene's germline CDR1 is SGHAT and CDR2 FQNNGV. The CDR3 sequence is CASSLRTGPSYEQYF. The CDR3 DNA reads TGTGCCAGCAGCTTACGGACAGGGCCCTCCTACGAGCAGTACTTC.

As for this clonotype: An end of the junction differs from the germline gene, which may be a read error. J is TRBJ2-5 and V is TRBV5-1, with 7 bases identical to TRBD1. Per the germline V gene, CDR1 is SGHRS and CDR2 is YFSETQ. The length of the CDR3 is 14 residues. Here the CDR3 DNA reads TGTGCCAGCAGTTTCCGGGACAGTCAAGAGACCCAGTACTTC. Translated: CASSFRDSQETQYF.

This clonotype was picked up many times. The chain employs TRBV29-1 and TRBJ2-7; no firm D call. This CDR3 has 11 amino acids. V was cut by 4 bases and J by 1 base, with 5 bases left in between. Germline-derived CDR1 and CDR2 are SQVTM and ANQGSEA. The CDR3 here is CSVAGSYEQYF. The CDR3 DNA is TGCAGCGTTGCTGGATCCTACGAGCAGTACTTC.

The genes are TRBV7-2 and TRBJ2-1; tentative D call: TRBD2 (6 bases). Trimming removed 4 bases at V and 5 bases at J, with 21 bases between. The CDR3 covers 17 residues. CDR1 is SGHTA, CDR2 FQGNSA, per germline. Here the CDR3 DNA reads TGTGCCAGCAGCTACCTCCCGTACGGGGGAATCAACAATGAGCAGTTCTTC. Translating it yields CASSYLPYGGINNEQFF. Complete variable domain (other parts from reference TRBV7-2 and TRBJ2-1): GAGVSQSPSNKVTEKGKDVELRCDPISGHTALYWYRQSLGQGLEFLIYFQGNSAPDKSGLPSDRFSAERTGGSVSTLTIQRTQQEDSAVYLCASSYLPYGGINNEQFFGPGTRLTVL.

Ten or more counts support this clonotype. V and J are TRBV12-3 or TRBV12-4 and TRBJ2-7; maybe TRBD1 (6 bases). This CDR3 is built from 13 residues. V was cut by 5 bases and J by 6 bases, with 14 bases left in between. The DNA for the CDR3 is TGTGCCAGCAGTCCCGGGACACCCAGCGAGCAGTACTTC. It encodes CASSPGTPSEQYF.

The CDR3 nucleotides are TGCGCCAGCAGCCAAGACGGGAGAAGCTCCTACGAGCAGTACTTC. Translating gives CASSQDGRSSYEQYF. The gene calls are TRBV4-3 and TRBJ2-7, with a weak D call TRBD2 (6 bases). The V and J ends lost 0 bases and 0 bases respectively, with 9 bases between them. There are 15 residues in the CDR3. Germline CDR1 reads LGHNA; CDR2 reads YSLEER.

The sample holds a few counts of this clonotype. The V gene is TRBV20-1, the J gene TRBJ2-7; 10 bases are shared with TRBD2. The CDR3 covers 14 residues. V shed 6 bases and J 2 bases; nucleotides not matched to a gene: 7. CDR1 DFQATT and CDR2 SNEGSKA come from the germline V gene (reference sequence). The CDR3 sequence: CSAIAGGSTYEQYF. The CDR3 DNA reads TGCAGTGCAATAGCGGGAGGAAGCACCTACGAGCAGTACTTC.

A few counts support this clonotype. V is TRBV30 and J is TRBJ1-5; 9 bases align to TRBD1. CDR1 GTSNPN and CDR2 SVGIG come from the germline V gene (reference sequence). The CDR3 length is 13 residues. V shed 4 bases and J 7 bases; nucleotides not matched to a gene: 5. The CDR3 region has the DNA TGTGCCTGGACTACAGGGGGCGGGCAGCCCCAGCATTTT. Its translation: CAWTTGGGQPQHF.

This clonotype was counted only a few times. This chain joins TRBV19 and TRBJ2-1; 9 bases are shared with TRBD2. Losses at the gene ends were 5 bases for V and 2 bases for J; bases not matched to a gene: 4. This CDR3 comprises 15 residues. Germline values: CDR1 LNHDA, CDR2 SQIVND (reference sequence). The DNA for the CDR3 is TGTGCCAGTAGTGCGGGACTAGCAACCTACAATGAGCAGTTCTTC. This translates into CASSAGLATYNEQFF.

In this sample, this clonotype turned up many times. The chain couples TRBV7-9 to TRBJ2-3; the D is unclear. Germline assignment: CDR1 SEHNR and CDR2 FQNEAQ (reference sequence). V shed 2 bases and J shed 4 bases, with 10 bases lying between them. The CDR3 spans 14 residues. The CDR3 protein is CASSLTLASDTQYF. Written as DNA, the CDR3 is TGTGCCAGCAGCTTAACCCTCGCCTCAGATACGCAGTATTTT.